This T cell receptor beta chain was captured in a study of blood T cells in healthy people across ages. It was with a sample-barcoded 5' primer and a J-beta primer mix that a second PCR of about 6 to 12 cycles was run. TCRdb processed the 5' RACE reads anew with MiXCR; each CDR3 protein has one entry. Of roughly 930,000 distinct CDR3 sequences in the sample, approximately 49% were seen once. The CDR3 is 18 amino acids. With 5 bases clipped from V and 9 bases from J, the junction kept 16 bases outside the gene matches. Germline V gives CDR1 SGHTA, CDR2 FQGNSA. This receptor was obtained from a man aged 25-40 years in good health. The sequencing input was blood. The chain employs TRBV7-2 and TRBJ2-4, with 13 nucleotides matching TRBD2. The CDR3 is CASSPLLAGGRVTSIQYF. Written as DNA, the CDR3 is TGTGCCAGCAGCCCTCTACTAGCGGGGGGGCGAGTTACAAGCATTCAGTACTTC.